Described below is a single T cell receptor beta chain sequence and its context. Its specificity is not known. The PCR made use of 60 Vbeta and 13 Jbeta primers. The repertoire was sequenced with immunoSEQ multiplex PCR; TCRdb's copy has only in-frame clones and lacks some. The table records some 160,000 clones, 75% to 90% of them present only once. The source of the sample is a study of cytomegalovirus exposure and HLA in healthy donors. General study points: Using a false discovery rate of 0.05, a later analysis showed that about 16,000 TCR beta sequences were associated with HLA alleles.

Germline CDR1 and CDR2: KGHSH and LQKENI. V was shortened by 5 bases and J by 4 bases, with 8 bases between the two germline ends. The CDR3 loop spans 13 amino acids. The TCR sequence derives from a woman between 18 and 29 years old in good health and CMV-seronegative. The genes are TRBV18 and TRBJ2-2; D gene unclear. Sequenced input: PBMCs. This chain's CDR3 is CASSSYSTGELFF. In DNA form, the CDR3 reads TGTGCCAGCTCATCTTATAGCACCGGGGAGCTGTTTTTT. Using reference TRBV18 and TRBJ2-2 for the parts outside the CDR3, the full variable domain is NAGVMQNPRHLVRRRGQEARLRCSPMKGHSHVYWYRQLPEEGLKFMVYLQKENIIDESGMPKERFSAEFPKEGPSILRIQQVVRGDSAAYFCASSSYSTGELFFGEGSRLTVL.